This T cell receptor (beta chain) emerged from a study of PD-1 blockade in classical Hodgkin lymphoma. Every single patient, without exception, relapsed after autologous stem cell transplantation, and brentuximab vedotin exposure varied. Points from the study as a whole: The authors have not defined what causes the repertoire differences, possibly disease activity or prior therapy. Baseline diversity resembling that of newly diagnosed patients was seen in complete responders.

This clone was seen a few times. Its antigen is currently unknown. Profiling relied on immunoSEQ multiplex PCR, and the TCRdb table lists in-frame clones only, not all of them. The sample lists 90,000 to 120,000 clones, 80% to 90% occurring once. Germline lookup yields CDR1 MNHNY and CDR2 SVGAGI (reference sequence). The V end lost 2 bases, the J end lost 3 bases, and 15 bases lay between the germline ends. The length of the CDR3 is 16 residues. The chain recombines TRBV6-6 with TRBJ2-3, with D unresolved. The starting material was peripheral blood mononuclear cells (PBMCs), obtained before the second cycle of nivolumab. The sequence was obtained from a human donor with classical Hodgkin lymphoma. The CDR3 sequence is CASSYGSLHSTDTQYF. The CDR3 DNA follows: TGTGCCAGCAGTTACGGCTCTCTTCACTCGACAGATACGCAGTATTTT.